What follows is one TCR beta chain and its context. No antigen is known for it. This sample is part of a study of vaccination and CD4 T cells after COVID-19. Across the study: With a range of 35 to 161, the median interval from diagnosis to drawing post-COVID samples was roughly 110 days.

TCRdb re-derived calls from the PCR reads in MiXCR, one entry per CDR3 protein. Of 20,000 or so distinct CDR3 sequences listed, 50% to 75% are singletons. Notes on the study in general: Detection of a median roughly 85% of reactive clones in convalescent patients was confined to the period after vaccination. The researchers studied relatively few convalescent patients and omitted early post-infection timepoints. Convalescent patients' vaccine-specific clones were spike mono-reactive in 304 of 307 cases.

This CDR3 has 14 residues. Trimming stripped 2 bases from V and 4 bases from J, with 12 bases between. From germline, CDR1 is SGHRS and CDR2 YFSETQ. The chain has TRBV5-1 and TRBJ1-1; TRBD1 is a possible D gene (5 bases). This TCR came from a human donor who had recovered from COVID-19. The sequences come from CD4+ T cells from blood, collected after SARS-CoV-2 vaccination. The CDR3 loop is CASSFSGAGTEAFF. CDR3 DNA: TGCGCCAGCAGCTTCTCTGGGGCCGGCACTGAAGCTTTCTTT.